The present entry profiles one T cell receptor beta chain with its context. Its matching antigen is unknown. The data were obtained in a study of radiotherapy plus CTLA-4 blockade in lung cancer. At the level of the study: The study recorded objective responses in roughly a sixth of patients and disease control in roughly 34%.

Only in-frame clones appear in the TCRdb table, and some are missing; sequencing was by immunoSEQ multiplex PCR. The sample has approximately 80,000 clones; more than 60% are singletons. Germline CDR1 and CDR2: LNHDA and SQIVND (reference sequence). The junction had 9 bases not matched to a gene; V was cut back by 6 bases and J by 2 bases. This CDR3 has 16 residues. The study, taken as a whole, reports: Once radiotherapy plus ipilimumab had been given, TCR clones derived from tumor expanded in blood.

The TCR comes from a human donor with non-small cell lung cancer whose response to radiotherapy plus ipilimumab could not be evaluated. Some clones in this sample may be carry-over from other donors' samples. V and J are TRBV19 and TRBJ2-3, with TRBD2 matching 9 bases. The sample was peripheral blood, taken from a patient treated with radiotherapy plus ipilimumab. The CDR3 protein is CASRVASGVPTDTQYF. Written as DNA, the CDR3 is TGTGCCAGTAGGGTGGCTAGCGGGGTTCCCACAGATACGCAGTATTTT.